This T cell receptor beta chain was identified during a study of T-cell reconstitution after alpha-beta-depleted transplantation in children. This clonotype was observed a few times. For TCRbeta, the library was prepared with unique molecular identifiers. Each CDR3 protein gets one entry after TCRdb re-called the PCR reads with MiXCR. This sample carries fewer than 550,000 distinct CDR3 sequences, approximately 11% of them seen once, and the ten largest clones take about 5%. The CDR3 is made up of 13 amino acids. CDR1 is LGHDT, CDR2 YNNKEL, per germline (reference sequence). The V and J ends lost 7 bases and 2 bases respectively, with 9 bases between them.

The sample in question was PBMCs from the stem cell graft donor, obtained from the stem cell graft. The chain recombines TRBV3-1 with TRBJ1-3, with no clear D. This TCR was sampled from a human donor who donated a stem cell graft to a child with acute myeloid leukemia. The CDR3 sequence is CASNDTTGNTIYF. CDR3 coding DNA: TGTGCCAGCAACGACACTACTGGAAACACCATATATTTT.